The rows below give T cell receptor beta chains drawn from one sample of a study of shared clonotypes between healthy human individuals. Only in-frame clones appear in the TCRdb table, and some are missing; sequencing was by immunoSEQ multiplex PCR. The sample lists around 2,000,000 clones; more than 85% were seen once. Material: naive CD8+ T cells from PBMCs. The receptors originated from a man aged 18-30 years in good health. Some clones in this sample may be carry-over from other donors' samples. Each CDR3 is given with its conserved first and last residue.

v_gene	len	j_gene	CDR3aa
TRBV4-1	18	TRBJ1-2	CASSQDSSVLTFNYGYTF
TRBV30	15	TRBJ2-3	CAWSDGLAATDTQYF
TRBV11-2	15	TRBJ2-1	CASSGRLAGGLEQFF
TRBV5-4	14	TRBJ2-7	CASSLSSGGYEQYF
TRBV28	11	TRBJ2-7	CASTESNEQYF
TRBV5-1	14	TRBJ2-7	CASSFLSGSYEQYF
TRBV29-1	12	TRBJ1-2	CSVVGGAYGYTF
TRBV13	14	TRBJ1-2	CASSLFQANYGYTF
TRBV6-6	15	TRBJ2-5	CASSLDRARQETQYF
TRBV13	15	TRBJ2-4	CASSQVAGAEDIQYF
TRBV30	14	TRBJ2-1	CAWSDRGGYNEQFF
TRBV7-8	15	TRBJ2-6	CASSLGPSGANVLTF
TRBV7-8	15	TRBJ2-7	CASSLLPDRGYEQYF
TRBV7-9	15	TRBJ1-6	CASSLAAGVNSPLHF
TRBV5-1	16	TRBJ2-2	CASSMGLAGSTGELFF
TRBV27	20	TRBJ2-2	CASSLSSGTSGRANTGELFF
TRBV19	14	TRBJ1-1	CASSMGTANTEAFF
TRBV10-1	14	TRBJ1-5	CASQLRPVGQPQHF
TRBV5-1	15	TRBJ2-3	CASSLDGEKGDTQYF
TRBV6-1	17	TRBJ1-5	CASSARTGTYSNQPQHF
TRBV6-5	16	TRBJ2-1	CASSYSPDRVYNEQFF
TRBV2	14	TRBJ2-7	CAGEGQAGPYEQYF
TRBV7-9	12	TRBJ1-4	CASSHVREKLFF
TRBV4-1	15	TRBJ1-5	CASSHSGTGGQPQHF
TRBV19	13	TRBJ1-1	CASILQGATEAFF
TRBV5-4	12	TRBJ2-7	CASSITGVEQYF
TRBV9	18	TRBJ1-4	CASSVGSSPGGINEKLFF
TRBV15	15	TRBJ1-1	CATSRGQSMNTEAFF
TRBV6-1	15	TRBJ1-1	CASSGTVALNTEAFF
TRBV4-2	15	TRBJ2-7	CASSEDRETTYEQYF
TRBV9	15	TRBJ1-2	CASSVGGTPIYGYTF
TRBV10-3	16	TRBJ1-3	CAISESTAGSGNTIYF
TRBV27	15	TRBJ1-2	CASSLTYRGLGGYTF
TRBV5-1	13	TRBJ2-7	CASSPRGTYEQYF
TRBV9	15	TRBJ1-5	CASSVTGAYNQPQHF
TRBV30	13	TRBJ1-2	CAWSEVAGYGYTF
TRBV5-1	16	TRBJ2-7	CASSLGWVQGVNEQYF
TRBV19	13	TRBJ1-5	CASSYSGGRPQHF
TRBV11-2	18	TRBJ2-7	CASSQRRTSGRAAYEQYF
TRBV5-1	14	TRBJ1-1	CASSLGQGLTEAFF
TRBV5-8	14	TRBJ1-5	CASSLRGQVQPQHF
TRBV7-9	12	TRBJ1-6	CATRGSNSPLHF
TRBV13	14	TRBJ2-3	CASSWGRGTDTQYF
TRBV27	16	TRBJ1-4	CASSPYRGATNEKLFF
TRBV11-2	15	TRBJ2-7	CASSLEFGLAYEQYF
TRBV4-3	16	TRBJ2-2	CASSRDRSPNTGELFF
TRBV5-4	13	TRBJ2-1	CASTFRGIDEQFF
TRBV25-1	15	TRBJ2-4	CASSEQGTGKNIQYF
TRBV7-2	12	TRBJ2-7	CASSLGGTEQYF
TRBV28	16	TRBJ2-3	CASAVGTGVQGDTQYF
TRBV29-1	13	TRBJ2-1	CSVGGRAYNEQFF
TRBV5-6	16	TRBJ2-2	CASSATSGANTGELFF
TRBV27	13	TRBJ2-7	CASSPGHSYEQYF
TRBV10-3	15	TRBJ2-2	CAISEATGPTGELFF
TRBV19	13	TRBJ2-7	CASSISLFYEQYF